This T cell receptor beta chain was recovered during a study of T cell responses to AZD1222 COVID-19 vaccine. Study context: Some second doses came at about 4 weeks and others at about 12 weeks; these were pooled. Study findings and constraints: Without day 14 samples, only post-peak T cell repertoires were studied. Clonal diversity may have been underestimated, and the donors were mostly white British, with more females than males.

Method: immunoSEQ multiplex PCR; TCRdb's copy keeps in-frame clones and lacks some. The table records tens of thousands of clones, about nine tenths of them present only once. In regard to this clone: The antigen remains undetermined.

This CDR3 has 11 residues. V dropped 4 bases and J dropped 3 bases, with 4 bases sitting between them. CDR1 MNHEY and CDR2 SVGAGI come from the germline V gene. The starting material was peripheral blood, obtained on day 0 of AZD1222 vaccination. The chain carries TRBV6-5 and TRBJ2-7; D uncertain. The receptor's source is an adult in good health. The CDR3 DNA reads as TGTGCCAGCAGTTCCAACTACGAGCAGTACTTC. It is translated as CASSSNYEQYF.